Listed below are T cell receptor beta chains from one sample, sequenced in a study of regulatory T cells in long-lasting Graves disease. TCRdb re-derived calls from the multiplex PCR reads in MiXCR, one entry per CDR3 protein. The table lists approximately 540,000 distinct CDR3 sequences, more than 10% of them singletons, with about 8.9% in the top ten. These sequences were also reported in another study, on T cells in Graves' hyperthyroidism and ophthalmopathy.

This specimen consisted of peripheral blood mononuclear cells (PBMCs), obtained at new diagnosis, from a patient treated with antithyroid drugs. The source of these receptors is a woman in her twenties or thirties with Graves disease. The CDR3 runs from the conserved cysteine through the conserved F or W. Each record gives: clone size, J gene, V gene, D gene, CDR3 DNA, CDR3 protein. D genes are given only for firm matches. A clone size is listed for some rows: how often the clone was seen (once, few, many), or a class if it is expanded.

clone_size: few; j_call: TRBJ2-5; v_call: TRBV3-1; d_call: -; cdr3_nt: TGTGCCAGCAGCCAAGATTGGGGGGCCGCCAGGGGTGGGGAGACCCAGTACTTC; cdr3_aa: CASSQDWGAARGGETQYF
clone_size: many; j_call: TRBJ1-1; v_call: TRBV18; d_call: -; cdr3_nt: TGTGCCAGCTCCTCAATGAGGGACACTGAAGCTTTCTTT; cdr3_aa: CASSSMRDTEAFF
clone_size: -; j_call: TRBJ1-6; v_call: TRBV12-3/TRBV12-4; d_call: -; cdr3_nt: TGTGCCAGCAGACTAGATACCTTCACTCGAGATAATTCACCCCTCCACTTT; cdr3_aa: CASRLDTFTRDNSPLHF
clone_size: few; j_call: TRBJ1-1; v_call: TRBV7-3; d_call: -; cdr3_nt: TGTGCCAGCAGCTTAACTCAGACCACTGAAGCTTTCTTT; cdr3_aa: CASSLTQTTEAFF
clone_size: few; j_call: TRBJ2-1; v_call: TRBV5-5; d_call: -; cdr3_nt: TGTGCCAGCAGCTTGTTTTTCGGCCGGGGGCAAGGCAATGAGCAGTTCTTC; cdr3_aa: CASSLFFGRGQGNEQFF
clone_size: many; j_call: TRBJ1-2; v_call: TRBV5-1; d_call: -; cdr3_nt: TGCGCCAGCAGTGATAACCGGAAGGACTATGGCTACACCTTC; cdr3_aa: CASSDNRKDYGYTF
clone_size: once; j_call: TRBJ1-6; v_call: TRBV11-1; d_call: TRBD1; cdr3_nt: TGTGCCAGCAGCAAGGGGGCCCGGGAAGGGTCCTATAATTCACCCCTCCACTTT; cdr3_aa: CASSKGAREGSYNSPLHF
clone_size: many; j_call: TRBJ2-7; v_call: TRBV28; d_call: -; cdr3_nt: TGTGCCAGCAGCAAATGGGACTACGAGCAGTACTTC; cdr3_aa: CASSKWDYEQYF
clone_size: few; j_call: TRBJ2-7; v_call: TRBV9; d_call: -; cdr3_nt: TGTGCCAGCAGCGGGGGGATTAATTACGAGCAGTACTTC; cdr3_aa: CASSGGINYEQYF
clone_size: many; j_call: TRBJ2-5; v_call: TRBV28; d_call: -; cdr3_nt: TGTGCCAGCAGTTTATTGGGACAAACGACCCAAGAGACCCAGTACTTC; cdr3_aa: CASSLLGQTTQETQYF
clone_size: few; j_call: TRBJ2-3; v_call: TRBV19; d_call: TRBD1; cdr3_nt: TGTGCCAGTAGTATGACAGGGGAAAGGGGACGTCGAGATACGCAGTATTTT; cdr3_aa: CASSMTGERGRRDTQYF
clone_size: many; j_call: TRBJ2-7; v_call: TRBV28; d_call: TRBD2; cdr3_nt: TGTGCCAGCAGTTTTGGGCTAGCGGGAGTTTCCTACGAGCAGTACTTC; cdr3_aa: CASSFGLAGVSYEQYF
clone_size: few; j_call: TRBJ2-2; v_call: TRBV4-1; d_call: TRBD1; cdr3_nt: TGCGCCAGCAGCCAACCGACAGGGCACACCGGGGAGCTGTTTTTT; cdr3_aa: CASSQPTGHTGELFF
clone_size: many; j_call: TRBJ2-3; v_call: TRBV10-3; d_call: TRBD1; cdr3_nt: TGTGCCATCAGTGAGTCGGATACAGGGGGCTCCTCAGATACGCAGTATTTT; cdr3_aa: CAISESDTGGSSDTQYF
clone_size: many; j_call: TRBJ2-2; v_call: TRBV28; d_call: -; cdr3_nt: TGTGCCAGCAGCACCCAGGGGAGGGACAACACCGGGGAGCTGTTTTTT; cdr3_aa: CASSTQGRDNTGELFF
clone_size: few; j_call: TRBJ1-1; v_call: TRBV7-9; d_call: -; cdr3_nt: TGTGCCAGCAGCCTCCGGGACGTGGCTTTCTTT; cdr3_aa: CASSLRDVAFF
clone_size: few; j_call: TRBJ1-1; v_call: TRBV3-1; d_call: -; cdr3_nt: TGTGCCAGCAGCCAGGGACTTGGGGGGGGAAACACTGAAGCTTTCTTT; cdr3_aa: CASSQGLGGGNTEAFF
clone_size: many; j_call: TRBJ2-1; v_call: TRBV3-1; d_call: TRBD2; cdr3_nt: TGTGCCAGCAGCCAAGTCGGGACTAGCGGGAGGAGCTCCTACAATGAGCAGTTCTTC; cdr3_aa: CASSQVGTSGRSSYNEQFF
clone_size: few; j_call: TRBJ2-7; v_call: TRBV4-3; d_call: TRBD2; cdr3_nt: TGCGCCAGCAGCCAAGTTCCCGGGGGGATCTACGAGCAGTACTTC; cdr3_aa: CASSQVPGGIYEQYF
clone_size: many; j_call: TRBJ2-1; v_call: TRBV7-6; d_call: TRBD2; cdr3_nt: TGTGCCAGCAGCTTAGCGCAGGGACTAGCGGGAAACAATGAGCAGTTCTTC; cdr3_aa: CASSLAQGLAGNNEQFF
clone_size: few; j_call: TRBJ2-3; v_call: TRBV6-2/TRBV6-3; d_call: TRBD2; cdr3_nt: TGTGCCAGCACTGGGTGGAGAGCGGGAGCAGATACGCAGTATTTT; cdr3_aa: CASTGWRAGADTQYF
clone_size: few; j_call: TRBJ1-1; v_call: TRBV29-1; d_call: -; cdr3_nt: TGCAGCGTTGAACTGACTAGGGCCACTGAAGCTTTCTTT; cdr3_aa: CSVELTRATEAFF
clone_size: many; j_call: TRBJ2-1; v_call: TRBV28; d_call: TRBD2; cdr3_nt: TGTGCCAGCAGTGGTCGTGGACTAGCGGGTGAGAATGAGCAGTTCTTC; cdr3_aa: CASSGRGLAGENEQFF
clone_size: few; j_call: TRBJ1-4; v_call: TRBV18; d_call: -; cdr3_nt: TGTGCCAGCTCACCAGCCGGACAAGTTGCAACTAATGAAAAACTGTTTTTT; cdr3_aa: CASSPAGQVATNEKLFF
clone_size: -; j_call: TRBJ2-1; v_call: TRBV7-8; d_call: TRBD2; cdr3_nt: TGTGCCAGCAGCGGAGACGGGACTAGTCTCGATGAGCAGTTCTTC; cdr3_aa: CASSGDGTSLDEQFF
clone_size: many; j_call: TRBJ1-4; v_call: TRBV7-9; d_call: TRBD1; cdr3_nt: TGTGCCAGCAGCCCGACAGGGATAGCAACTAATGAAAAACTGTTTTTT; cdr3_aa: CASSPTGIATNEKLFF
clone_size: many; j_call: TRBJ2-1; v_call: TRBV6-1; d_call: TRBD1; cdr3_nt: TGTGCCAGCAGTGAAGCCGGGACAGGGGCCTACAATGAGCAGTTCTTC; cdr3_aa: CASSEAGTGAYNEQFF